This TCR beta chain derives from a study of shared clonotypes between healthy human individuals (dated by TCRdb to the early 2020s). Describing the broader study: The cohort comprised two women and a few men aged 18 to 49 years. Between about 0.94 and 8.9 billion PBMCs per donor were obtained by leukapheresis. The study deeply sequenced blood TCR repertoires of five healthy adults to estimate repertoire size and the extent of clonotype sharing between individuals. Per donor, three plates each were used for CD4 naive and CD4 memory, two for CD8 naive, and one for CD8 memory. To increase sequencing depth and limit assay-specific biases, different laboratories used diverse techniques to prepare libraries and sequence TCR repertoires. Broad study findings and their caveats: Sharing across a few donors was observed for roughly 5.4% of naive CD4, 3% to 4% of naive CD8, about 2.3% of memory CD4, and about 0.39% of memory CD8 clonotypes. Pairwise subsampling indicated that sequencing depth was expected to affect the degree of clonotype sharing among donors. Sampling was restricted to blood, and TCR repertoires in tissue are likely to differ from TCR repertoires in blood. Incomplete sequencing was indicated by rarefaction of sorted-subset datasets, despite the large sequencing depth. Higher generation probabilities were observed for clonotypes shared by all four sorted-subset donors than for non-shared clonotypes. Because the study included only a small number of donors, the genetic and exposure-history diversity represented was limited. Estimated clonotype richness was generally larger for naive than for memory subsets.

CD8 naive samples were obtained by positive selection for CCR7 among CD45RO-negative cells, yielding a CD45RA+CCR7+ population from which TemRA cells were excluded. Healthy HIV-negative adults with no recently reported acute infections or vaccinations were included as donors. Every donor was a Caucasian adult residing in Nashville, Tennessee, USA. Blood was collected by leukapheresis, and PBMCs were isolated by Ficoll-Histopaque density gradient centrifugation and then cryopreserved in liquid nitrogen vapor phase. Analytical flow cytometry was used to check the purity and quantity of every magnetically sorted T cell population. Each sorted fraction had its genomic DNA isolated and then quantified by UV absorbance on a Nanodrop 2000c. As for this clone: Its binding antigen is unknown. Base-call qualities are not available, and no considerably larger clone is one nucleotide away.

Using the deep immunoSEQ assay, TCR CDR3 regions were amplified from genomic DNA by multiplex PCR. Genomic DNA extracted from each cell subset was distributed evenly over all wells of several immunoSEQ 96-well plates, and each plate served as one replicate. For sorted subsets, around 0.2 ug of genomic DNA, equivalent to some 30,000 T cell genomes, went into each replicate PCR. Purified libraries were quantified with a Qubit 3.0 fluorometer, sized on a Bioanalyzer 2100, and re-quantified with the KAPA Library Quantification kit. A separate single-read 150-cycle Illumina NextSeq 550 flow cell was used to sequence each immunoSEQ 96-well plate. Per the source publication's procedure: Because only junctional sequences without quality scores were contained in the immunoSEQ output, filtering matching that applied to full-length reads could not be performed. To assign V/J genes and CDR3, sequences were annotated using PyIR, a Python wrapper for IgBLAST v1.9, with IMGT germline references. Reads with weak V/J assignments (E-value above 1e-6), missing CDR3, stop codons, out-of-frame junctions, or ambiguous translated residues were removed. V3J clonotypes were defined as sequences sharing the same inferred V gene, J gene, and CDR3 amino acid sequence. To compute the percentage overlap between repertoires, the number of shared unique clonotypes was divided by the size of the smaller repertoire. Richness of each repertoire was evaluated using RTK rarefaction, the Chao1 estimator, and Recon v2.1 estimates of unobserved clonotypes. For all TCRbeta clonotypes obtained by the gDNA method from a handful of donors, generation probabilities were computed with OLGA. Not all clones reach the TCRdb copy of this immuneACCESS table, which keeps in-frame sequences only. Checked studies attribute under half of the gap to unresolved V genes and leave the rest unexplained. V and J calls and clone size follow that table, whereas D and trimming were derived from the DNA. The sample table records fewer than 1 million clones; around 96% of these occur just once. The ten top clones hold less than 0.25% of the sample.

The CDR3 runs 15 amino acids, cysteine and phenylalanine included. Just the 45-base CDR3 DNA is kept, in frame starting at base 1. In the germline V gene, CDR1 corresponds to MDHEN and CDR2 to SYDVKM. V and J lose 7 bases and 7 bases, and a span of 20 bases separates them. The V and J genes are TRBV28 and TRBJ2-1; the D gene assignment is ambiguous. Source material: naive CD8+ T cells sorted from blood. Interpreted using the paper, the cell subset or site label stands for: CD45RA+CCR7+. The TCR sequence derives from a man in his thirties or forties in good health. The DNA is as follows: TGTGCCAGCACCCAACTCCTTTGGACGGAGAATGAGCAGTTCTTC. It is translated as CASTQLLWTENEQFF.